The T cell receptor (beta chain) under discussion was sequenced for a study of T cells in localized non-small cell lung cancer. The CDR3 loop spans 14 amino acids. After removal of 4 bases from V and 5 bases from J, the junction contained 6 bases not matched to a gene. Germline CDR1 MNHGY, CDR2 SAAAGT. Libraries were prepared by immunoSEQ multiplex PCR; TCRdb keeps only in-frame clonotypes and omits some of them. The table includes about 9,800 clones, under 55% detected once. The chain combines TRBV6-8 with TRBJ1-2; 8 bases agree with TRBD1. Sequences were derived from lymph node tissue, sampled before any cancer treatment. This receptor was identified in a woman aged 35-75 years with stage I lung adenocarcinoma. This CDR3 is CASSSADRDYGYTF. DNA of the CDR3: TGTGCCAGCAGTTCAGCGGACAGGGATTATGGCTACACCTTC.